This T cell receptor (beta chain) was found in a study of T cells after yellow fever vaccination. General study findings and limits: Most clones from primary vaccination were detected again post-booster (about 96% CD4, around 88% CD8).

The V end lost 4 bases, the J end lost 4 bases, and 10 bases lay between the germline ends. Looked up from germline, CDR1 is DFQATT and CDR2 is SNEGSKA (reference sequence). The CDR3 totals 12 residues. This clonotype was seen more than once but under ten times. The antigen is not known. TCRdb processed the 5' RACE reads anew with MiXCR; each CDR3 protein has one entry. The sample contains some 150,000 distinct CDR3 sequences, about a tenth of which appear only once. The V and J genes are TRBV20-1 and TRBJ1-2; D gene ambiguous. The sequence came from a man between 18 and 35 years old who received the YFV17D yellow fever vaccine. The material was CD8+ T cells sorted from PBMCs, obtained 45 days after the yellow fever booster vaccination. The CDR3 region is CSATPVPYGYTF. The CDR3 coding sequence is TGCAGTGCTACCCCGGTACCCTATGGCTACACCTTC.